This is a list of T cell receptor beta chains from one sample in a study of blood T cell repertoires in COVID-19. The repertoire was sequenced with immunoSEQ multiplex PCR; TCRdb's copy has only in-frame clones and lacks some. The sample shows 150,000 to 200,000 clones, 90% of them seen only once. Sample: peripheral blood. The receptors were gathered from a man in his forties or fifties with acute or convalescent COVID-19. Each CDR3 is given with its conserved first and last residue. D genes are given only for firm matches. Rows give clone size only sometimes, using once, few, many, or a class for an expanded clone.

cdr3_aa	cdr3_nt	v_call	j_call	d_call	clone_size
CASSPVAEGETQYF	TGCGCCAGCAGCCCCGTCGCGGAGGGAGAGACCCAGTACTTC	TRBV5-1	TRBJ2-5	-	-
CATQPWGEGTILPRDEQFF	TGTGCCACCCAACCGTGGGGGGAGGGGACGATCCTCCCAAGGGATGAGCAGTTCTTC	TRBV11-2	TRBJ2-1	TRBD2	-
CASSSGQGTGELFF	TGTGCCAGCAGTTCGGGACAGGGGACCGGGGAGCTGTTTTTT	TRBV28	TRBJ2-2	TRBD1	-
CATLSNRASEAFF	TGTGCCACCCTGTCGAACAGGGCGTCTGAAGCTTTCTTT	TRBV19	TRBJ1-1	-	-
CASSLASGGYNEQFF	TGCGCCAGCAGCTTGGCTAGCGGGGGGTACAATGAGCAGTTCTTC	TRBV5-1	TRBJ2-1	TRBD2	-
CASSVNRLAGGVEQFF	TGTGCCAGCAGCGTAAATCGACTAGCGGGAGGGGTTGAGCAGTTCTTC	TRBV9	TRBJ2-1	TRBD2	-
CAISDRLNTEAFF	TGTGCCATCAGCGACCGACTTAACACTGAAGCTTTCTTT	TRBV10-3	TRBJ1-1	-	-
CASSSGQNTEAFF	TGTGCCAGCAGTTCGGGACAGAACACTGAAGCTTTCTTT	TRBV6-5	TRBJ1-1	-	once
CASSQSIQDWLLYNEQFF	TGTGCCAGCAGCCAATCAATCCAGGACTGGCTCCTTTACAATGAGCAGTTCTTC	TRBV16	TRBJ2-1	-	once
CASSQAPLRSGGETQYF	TGTGCCAGCAGCCAAGCCCCTCTACGCAGTGGGGGGGAGACCCAGTACTTC	TRBV3-1/TRBV3-2	TRBJ2-5	-	-
CASSRGGLSWETQYF	TGTGCCAGCTCTCGGGGAGGACTAAGTTGGGAGACCCAGTACTTC	TRBV7-3	TRBJ2-5	-	-
CASSYLRGGEDYGYTF	TGTGCCAGCAGTTACTTACGAGGGGGCGAGGACTATGGCTACACCTTC	TRBV6-6	TRBJ1-2	TRBD1	once
CASSLVDRGYTEAFF	TGTGCCAGCAGCTTAGTAGACAGGGGGTACACTGAAGCTTTCTTT	TRBV7-2	TRBJ1-1	TRBD1	-
CASSAGTISNQPQHF	TGTGCCAGCAGTGCCGGGACAATCTCTAATCAGCCCCAGCATTTT	TRBV2	TRBJ1-5	-	-
CASSFTHYGGYTF	TGTGCCAGCAGTTTTACCCATTATGGCGGCTACACCTTC	TRBV27	TRBJ1-2	-	few
CASSLRDQGMDYTF	TGTGCCAGCTCACTCCGAGACCAGGGTATGGACTACACCTTC	TRBV18	TRBJ1-2	-	-
CASSFLGTKRLGTDTQYF	TGTGCCAGCAGCTTTTTAGGGACTAAGCGGCTAGGCACAGATACGCAGTATTTT	TRBV7-9	TRBJ2-3	TRBD2	-
CASSLKRTSGAGELFF	TGCGCCAGCAGCCTTAAAAGGACTAGCGGGGCCGGGGAGCTGTTTTTT	TRBV4-1	TRBJ2-2	TRBD2	-
CASSVGSAGFSYNSPLHF	TGTGCCAGCAGCGTAGGTTCGGCGGGGTTTTCCTATAATTCACCCCTCCACTTT	TRBV9	TRBJ1-6	-	-
CSVERQGVSEKLFF	TGCAGCGTGGAGAGACAGGGGGTTAGTGAAAAACTGTTTTTT	TRBV29-1	TRBJ1-4	TRBD1	-
CASSLLGSLGDGYTF	TGCGCCAGCAGCTTGTTGGGCAGCCTCGGGGATGGCTACACCTTC	TRBV5-1	TRBJ1-2	-	-
CASRRQPDQPQHF	TGTGCCAGCAGGAGACAGCCCGATCAGCCCCAGCATTTT	TRBV12-3/TRBV12-4	TRBJ1-5	-	-
CASSWTGGLSSTYEQYF	TGTGCCAGCAGCTGGACAGGGGGCCTGAGCTCCACCTACGAGCAGTACTTC	TRBV7-2	TRBJ2-7	TRBD1	-
CASSLDLVRRYF	TGCGCCAGCAGCTTGGATTTGGTGCGGCGGTACTTC	TRBV5-1	TRBJ2-7	-	-
CASSSTLGGTQYF	TGTGCCAGCAGCTCGACCCTGGGGGGGACCCAGTACTTC	TRBV7-2	TRBJ2-5	-	-
CASSLAGLYTQYF	TGTGCCAGCAGCCTTGCGGGCCTTTATACGCAGTATTTT	TRBV6-2/TRBV6-3	TRBJ2-3	-	many
CASSLGVFRGPSTDTQYF	TGTGCCAGCAGCTTAGGGGTATTCCGCGGCCCTAGCACAGATACGCAGTATTTT	TRBV7-8	TRBJ2-3	-	-
CASSLAPGLAGGRTGELFF	TGTGCCAGCAGCTTAGCCCCGGGACTAGCGGGAGGTAGGACCGGGGAGCTGTTTTTT	TRBV11-2	TRBJ2-2	TRBD2	-
CASSIFTSGSFYEQYF	TGTGCCAGCAGTATCTTCACTAGCGGGAGTTTCTACGAGCAGTACTTC	TRBV19	TRBJ2-7	TRBD2	-
CASSLGGRGALNTEAFF	TGTGCCAGCAGCTTAGGAGGCAGGGGAGCACTGAACACTGAAGCTTTCTTT	TRBV7-8	TRBJ1-1	-	-
CASSLATSGGTSTDTQYF	TGTGCCAGCAGCTTAGCGACTAGCGGGGGAACAAGCACAGATACGCAGTATTTT	TRBV7-2	TRBJ2-3	TRBD2	-
CASSSNRGNEQYF	TGTGCCAGCAGCTCGAACAGGGGAAACGAGCAGTACTTC	TRBV7-7	TRBJ2-7	TRBD1	-
CARSGGLKYF	TGTGCCAGAAGCGGCGGGTTAAAGTACTTC	TRBV5-3	TRBJ2-7	-	-
CASGTQGFGTDTQYF	TGTGCCAGCGGTACCCAGGGATTTGGCACAGATACGCAGTATTTT	TRBV7-9	TRBJ2-3	-	-
CSALGASGYTF	TGCAGCGCCCTGGGGGCATCGGGCTACACCTTC	TRBV29-1	TRBJ1-2	-	-
CASSSTSGSTDTQYF	TGTGCCAGTAGCTCAACTAGCGGAAGCACAGATACGCAGTATTTT	TRBV19	TRBJ2-3	TRBD2	-
CASSFGRQETQYF	TGTGCCAGCAGTTTTGGCAGACAAGAGACCCAGTACTTC	TRBV27	TRBJ2-5	-	once
CASSDQGDQFGGGYGYTF	TGTGCCAGCAGTGATCAAGGAGATCAATTTGGGGGCGGCTATGGCTACACCTTC	TRBV6-1	TRBJ1-2	-	few
CASSQNTDSGELFF	TGTGCCAGCAGCCAAAATACAGATTCCGGGGAGCTGTTTTTT	TRBV7-2	TRBJ2-2	-	once
CALKVKGIDQPQHF	TGTGCCCTAAAAGTTAAGGGGATTGATCAGCCCCAGCATTTT	TRBV11-3	TRBJ1-5	-	-
CSASVGLTYNSPLHF	TGCAGTGCTAGTGTCGGGTTAACCTATAATTCACCCCTCCACTTT	TRBV20-1	TRBJ1-6	-	-
CASSISRDRGNPYEQFF	TGTGCCAGCAGCATCTCCCGGGACAGGGGTAATCCGTATGAGCAGTTCTTC	TRBV7-9	TRBJ2-1	TRBD1	-
CATSDPGQGTDGYTF	TGTGCCACCAGTGACCCCGGACAGGGGACGGATGGCTACACCTTC	TRBV24-1	TRBJ1-2	TRBD1	-
CSVDWWGLAGSDEQFF	TGCAGCGTTGATTGGTGGGGGTTAGCGGGATCCGATGAGCAGTTCTTC	TRBV29-1	TRBJ2-1	TRBD2	-
CASSVALHTYGTGNNEQFF	TGTGCCAGCAGCGTAGCTCTTCACACATACGGGACAGGGAACAATGAGCAGTTCTTC	TRBV9	TRBJ2-1	TRBD1	once
CASSLRQLNTEAFF	TGTGCCAGCAGCTTGAGACAGTTGAACACTGAAGCTTTCTTT	TRBV5-8	TRBJ1-1	-	-
CASTPASGEPDNEQFF	TGTGCCAGCACGCCGGCTAGCGGGGAGCCAGACAATGAGCAGTTCTTC	TRBV28	TRBJ2-1	TRBD2	-
CASSQGSVYKGAGEKLFF	TGCGCCAGCAGCCAAGGGTCGGTCTACAAGGGAGCGGGTGAAAAACTGTTTTTT	TRBV4-3	TRBJ1-4	-	-
CASSPREGQLSNSPLHF	TGTGCCAGCAGCCCGCGCGAGGGACAGCTTTCTAATTCACCCCTCCACTTT	TRBV28	TRBJ1-6	TRBD1	few
CASSLAGGGNQPQHF	TGCGCCAGCAGCTTGGCGGGGGGAGGCAATCAGCCCCAGCATTTT	TRBV5-1	TRBJ1-5	-	-
CASSLTSGGAGGTDTQYF	TGCGCCAGCAGTTTGACTAGCGGGGGGGCCGGAGGCACAGATACGCAGTATTTT	TRBV5-1	TRBJ2-3	TRBD2	-
CATEGAYEQYF	TGTGCCACTGAGGGGGCGTACGAGCAGTACTTC	TRBV28	TRBJ2-7	TRBD1	-
CASNGQGSTDTQYF	TGTGCCAGCAATGGACAGGGTAGCACAGATACGCAGTATTTT	TRBV28	TRBJ2-3	TRBD1	-
CASSQVRGGSGRPNTGELFF	TGTGCCAGCAGCCAAGTGCGAGGGGGGAGCGGGAGGCCGAACACCGGGGAGCTGTTTTTT	TRBV4-2	TRBJ2-2	TRBD2	-
CASARGNTEAFF	TGTGCCAGTGCAAGGGGGAACACTGAAGCTTTCTTT	TRBV19	TRBJ1-1	-	-
CATSPTDLNTEAFF	TGTGCCACCAGCCCGACAGATTTGAACACTGAAGCTTTCTTT	TRBV15	TRBJ1-1	-	few
CASSVAGDISGNTIYF	TGTGCCAGCAGCGTAGCCGGGGATATTTCTGGAAACACCATATATTTT	TRBV9	TRBJ1-3	-	once
CASSPRSGSNQPQHF	TGTGCCAGCTCACCAAGAAGCGGTAGCAATCAGCCCCAGCATTTT	TRBV18	TRBJ1-5	-	-
CAISEDRVNEKLFF	TGTGCCATCAGCGAGGACAGGGTTAATGAAAAACTGTTTTTT	TRBV10-3	TRBJ1-4	TRBD1	-